Listed below are T cell receptor beta chains from one sample, sequenced in a study of T cell responses to AZD1222 COVID-19 vaccine. Produced via immunoSEQ multiplex PCR; TCRdb's table is partial and in-frame only. The table has 100,000 to 150,000 clones, 88% seen once. The sequences come from peripheral blood, collected on day 0 of AZD1222 vaccination. The origin of the receptors is an adult in good health. CDR3s include the opening cysteine and the closing phenylalanine or tryptophan. A D gene is named only where the DNA matches it firmly. Clone size is given for some rows only: seen once, a few or many times, or a class if the clone is expanded.

d_call j_call v_call clone_size cdr3_aa cdr3_nt
TRBD1 TRBJ1-2 TRBV19 . CASSSTQGANHGYTF TGTGCCAGTAGTAGTACGCAGGGGGCGAATCATGGCTACACCTTC
. TRBJ2-7 TRBV6-5 few CAASGHPGYEQYF TGTGCCGCCTCCGGGCACCCAGGCTACGAGCAGTACTTC
TRBD1 TRBJ2-5 TRBV7-9 . CASSRGGIQETQYF TGTGCCAGCAGCCGAGGGGGCATCCAAGAGACCCAGTACTTC
. TRBJ1-5 TRBV2 . CASRGDSNQPQHF TGTGCCAGCAGGGGGGACTCCAATCAGCCCCAGCATTTT
TRBD2 TRBJ2-7 TRBV6-5 once CASSSTSGGIYEQYF TGTGCCAGCAGTAGCACTAGCGGGGGGATATACGAGCAGTACTTC
. TRBJ2-2 TRBV6-4 . CASRQGSNTGELFF TGTGCCAGCAGACAGGGTTCGAACACCGGGGAGCTGTTTTTT
TRBD2 TRBJ2-5 TRBV5-1 . CASSPGSGGKETQYF TGCGCCAGCAGCCCCGGTAGCGGGGGGAAGGAGACCCAGTACTTC
TRBD1 TRBJ1-5 TRBV6-5 . CASRDSGQGNQPQHF TGTGCCAGCAGGGACTCCGGACAGGGAAATCAGCCCCAGCATTTT
TRBD1 TRBJ1-4 TRBV3-1/TRBV3-2 . CASSQAEYRGLEKLFF TGTGCCAGCAGCCAAGCAGAGTACAGGGGGCTTGAAAAACTGTTTTTT
. TRBJ2-7 TRBV28 few CASSSSSALNRAYEQYF TGTGCCAGCAGTTCCTCCTCAGCCCTCAACCGGGCCTACGAGCAGTACTTC
TRBD1 TRBJ1-2 TRBV6-1 . CASSERDRSGGYTF TGTGCCAGCAGTGAAAGGGACAGGAGCGGCGGCTACACCTTC
TRBD1 TRBJ2-6 TRBV4-2 . CASSLRTGTGGSGANVLTF TGTGCCAGCAGCCTAAGAACCGGGACAGGGGGCTCTGGGGCCAACGTCCTGACTTTC
TRBD2 TRBJ2-1 TRBV7-9 once CASSLPGLAGRNEQFF TGTGCCAGCAGCTTACCGGGACTAGCGGGACGGAATGAGCAGTTCTTC
TRBD2 TRBJ2-3 TRBV19 . CASSPLAYPDTQYF TGTGCCAGTAGTCCACTAGCGTACCCAGATACGCAGTATTTT
TRBD1 TRBJ1-4 TRBV5-5 . CASSPGTGNEKLFF TGTGCCAGCAGCCCCGGGACAGGGAATGAAAAACTGTTTTTT
. TRBJ2-7 TRBV18 . CASSLASSYEQYF TGTGCCAGCTCGCTAGCATCATCCTACGAGCAGTACTTC
. TRBJ1-5 TRBV6-1 . CASSEAAQAGNQPQHF TGTGCCAGCAGTGAAGCGGCCCAAGCGGGCAATCAGCCCCAGCATTTT
TRBD2 TRBJ2-1 TRBV7-9 few CASRVTSANEQFF TGTGCCAGCAGAGTGACTAGCGCCAATGAGCAGTTCTTC
. TRBJ1-1 TRBV28 . CASSLSPGAGRTEAFF TGTGCCAGCAGTTTAAGTCCGGGGGCGGGTCGGACTGAAGCTTTCTTT
. TRBJ1-4 TRBV6-5 . CASKIDQFEKLFF TGTGCCAGCAAGATCGACCAGTTTGAAAAACTGTTTTTT
TRBD1 TRBJ2-2 TRBV7-2 . CASSFRGSSGELFF TGTGCCAGCAGCTTCAGGGGGTCGTCCGGGGAGCTGTTTTTT
TRBD2 TRBJ2-1 TRBV7-8 . CASSWVAGAINEQFF TGTGCCAGCAGCTGGGTAGCGGGAGCAATCAATGAGCAGTTCTTC
. TRBJ2-7 TRBV28 . CASNPLGRLLEQYF TGTGCCAGCAACCCACTGGGGCGGCTCTTGGAGCAGTACTTC
. TRBJ1-2 TRBV29-1 once CSVEGPRGDGYTF TGCAGCGTTGAAGGGCCCCGGGGTGATGGCTACACCTTC
. TRBJ2-1 TRBV10-3 . CAISGASGGEQFF TGTGCCATCAGTGGTGCTAGTGGAGGTGAGCAGTTCTTC
. TRBJ1-2 TRBV24-1 . CATSEVEKHDYGYTF TGTGCCACCAGTGAAGTGGAAAAGCACGACTATGGCTACACCTTC
. TRBJ1-1 TRBV5-1 few CASSLGQKNTEAFF TGCGCCAGCAGCTTGGGTCAGAAGAACACTGAAGCTTTCTTT
. TRBJ1-1 TRBV24-1 . CATSERDWGAFF TGTGCCACCAGTGAACGGGATTGGGGAGCTTTCTTT
. TRBJ2-3 TRBV6-1 . CASSEFTDTQYF TGTGCCAGCAGTGAGTTTACAGATACGCAGTATTTT
TRBD2 TRBJ2-1 TRBV29-1 . CSAPAGGYNEQFF TGCAGCGCCCCGGCGGGAGGGTACAATGAGCAGTTCTTC
TRBD1 TRBJ1-4 TRBV18 . CASSPPDRGEKLFF TGTGCCAGCTCACCCCCGGACAGGGGTGAAAAACTGTTTTTT
TRBD2 TRBJ2-6 TRBV6-4 . CASSPQGTSGYSGANVLTF TGTGCCAGCAGTCCTCAGGGGACTAGCGGATACTCTGGGGCCAACGTCCTGACTTTC
. TRBJ1-2 TRBV24-1 . CATSDWSEGGLYGYTF TGTGCCACCAGTGATTGGTCGGAAGGGGGGCTCTATGGCTACACCTTC
TRBD1 TRBJ1-1 TRBV14 . CASSQFKAGGSSEAFF TGTGCCAGCAGCCAGTTTAAGGCAGGGGGGTCAAGTGAAGCTTTCTTT
. TRBJ1-6 TRBV7-9 . CASSLADSSPLHF TGTGCCAGCAGCTTAGCGGATTCTTCACCCCTCCACTTT
. TRBJ1-6 TRBV6-5 once CASSYRHYNSPLHF TGTGCCAGCAGTTACCGGCACTATAATTCACCCCTCCACTTT
. TRBJ2-7 TRBV10-2 . CASRPTTGLEEQYF TGCGCCAGCAGGCCGACGACAGGTCTCGAAGAGCAGTACTTC
. TRBJ1-1 TRBV19 . CASSTPGQVSEAFF TGTGCCAGTAGTACACCGGGACAAGTCTCTGAAGCTTTCTTT
. TRBJ1-5 TRBV23-1 . CASSQLRVPGVSFRVRNQPQHF TGCGCCAGCAGTCAATTGAGGGTCCCCGGGGTTTCATTTAGGGTACGCAATCAGCCCCAGCATTTT
. TRBJ2-1 TRBV5-4 . CASSLARATNEQFF TGTGCCAGCAGCTTGGCACGAGCCACGAATGAGCAGTTCTTC
. TRBJ1-4 TRBV27 . CANEPRTPHPYFNEKLFF TGTGCCAACGAACCCCGGACTCCTCACCCTTATTTTAATGAAAAACTGTTTTTT
. TRBJ2-3 TRBV19 . CASSYAGPTDTQYF TGTGCCAGTAGTTACGCAGGACCGACAGATACGCAGTATTTT
. TRBJ2-5 TRBV5-1 . CASSLSGARSQETQYF TGCGCCAGCAGCTTAAGTGGAGCTAGGAGTCAAGAGACCCAGTACTTC
TRBD1 TRBJ1-6 TRBV7-9 . CASSLQGRGYVSPLHF TGTGCCAGCAGCCTACAGGGGCGGGGGTATGTTTCACCCCTCCACTTT
TRBD1 TRBJ1-1 TRBV5-1 . CASSLAGTVNTEAFF TGCGCCAGCAGCTTGGCCGGGACAGTGAACACTGAAGCTTTCTTT
TRBD2 TRBJ2-3 TRBV5-5 once CASSQGLADASTDTQYF TGTGCCAGCAGCCAGGGACTAGCGGACGCTAGCACAGATACGCAGTATTTT
TRBD2 TRBJ2-1 TRBV2 . CASSDASGGYNEQFF TGTGCCAGCAGTGACGCTAGCGGGGGGTACAATGAGCAGTTCTTC